The 28 T cell receptor beta chains given below trace back to one sample, sequenced in a study of cytomegalovirus exposure and HLA in healthy donors. PCR amplification relied on 60 Vbeta primers (plus 13 Jbeta primers). Produced via immunoSEQ multiplex PCR; TCRdb's table is partial and in-frame only. The sample has 150,000 to 200,000 clones; 70% to 80% are singletons. Input material: PBMCs. These receptor sequences come from a woman aged 50 to 60 in good health and CMV-seronegative.

In the case of this clone: Other DNA sequences in this specimen translate into the identical CDR3. The rearrangement uses TRBV7-2 and TRBJ1-2, with D perhaps TRBD1 (5 bases). Germline V gene data show CDR1 as SGHTA and CDR2 as FQGNSA. V was cut by 3 bases and J by 8 bases, with 10 bases left in between. The CDR3 loop spans 12 amino acids. CDR3 coding DNA: TGTGCCAGCAGCTTCCCAGGGATAGGCTACACCTTC. Its protein product is CASSFPGIGYTF. The variable domain in full, completed from reference TRBV7-2 and TRBJ1-2, reads GAGVSQSPSNKVTEKGKDVELRCDPISGHTALYWYRQSLGQGLEFLIYFQGNSAPDKSGLPSDRFSAERTGGSVSTLTIQRTQQEDSAVYLCASSFPGIGYTFGSGTRLTVV.

The CDR3 coding sequence is TGCAGCGTTGATGGCCAGAGGACTTTCATGAACACTGAAGCTTTCTTT. Protein sequence: CSVDGQRTFMNTEAFF. V usage is TRBV29-1 and J usage is TRBJ1-1; D remains unclear. Germline lookup yields CDR1 SQVTM and CDR2 ANQGSEA. The CDR3 spans 16 residues. V was clipped by 3 bases and J by 0 bases, with 17 bases between them.

The J gene is TRBJ2-5, the V gene TRBV5-1, with D perhaps TRBD2 (6 bases). CDR1 and CDR2 from the germline V gene are SGHRS and YFSETQ. The V and J ends lost 0 bases and 0 bases respectively, with 12 bases between them. The CDR3 totals 16 residues. CDR3 in amino acids: CASSLGPGGYQETQYF. The CDR3 region has the DNA TGCGCCAGCAGCTTGGGCCCCGGGGGTTACCAAGAGACCCAGTACTTC.

The rearrangement links TRBV7-9 to TRBJ2-5; perhaps TRBD2 as D (5 bases). V lost 3 bases, J lost 4 bases, and 15 bases lay in between. CDR1 is SEHNR and CDR2 is FQNEAQ in the germline V gene (reference sequence). The CDR3 is made up of 15 amino acids. This chain's CDR3 is CASSLRGQLSETQYF. CDR3 nucleotides: TGTGCCAGCAGCTTGAGAGGGCAGCTCTCAGAGACCCAGTACTTC.

The rearrangement uses TRBV11-2 and TRBJ2-2; D is uncertain. V was pared by 5 bases and J by 6 bases, with 10 bases between. The CDR3 has 13 residues. In germline, CDR1 is SGHAT, CDR2 FQNNGV. CDR3 region: CASSPPLAGELFF. DNA for the CDR3: TGTGCCAGCAGCCCCCCACTCGCCGGGGAGCTGTTTTTT.

This chain links TRBV4-2 with TRBJ2-5, with 8 bases that match TRBD2. Germline assignment: CDR1 LGHNA and CDR2 YNFKEQ. Trimming removed 0 bases from V and 5 bases from J; junction bases left unmatched: 5. The CDR3 is 15 amino acids. CDR3 DNA: TGTGCCAGCAGCCAAGAATCCGGCGGGAGGGAGACCCAGTACTTC. This sequence encodes CASSQESGGRETQYF.

The rearrangement uses TRBV11-2 and TRBJ2-5, with 7 bases lining up with TRBD2. This CDR3 has 14 residues. The ends lost 1 base at V and 4 bases at J; junction bases unmatched: 3. Looked up from germline, CDR1 is SGHAT and CDR2 is FQNNGV. The CDR3 is CASSLAGGGETQYF. The CDR3 DNA sequence: TGTGCCAGCAGCTTAGCAGGCGGGGGAGAGACCCAGTACTTC.

The chain recombines TRBV5-1 with TRBJ1-6, with D possibly TRBD1 on 6 matching bases. V lost 0 bases to trimming and J lost 7 bases, with 11 bases between them. This CDR3 spans 15 amino acids. Germline CDR1 SGHRS, CDR2 YFSETQ. The DNA of the CDR3 is TGCGCCAGCAGCTTGGTACAGGGAAGGAATTCACCCCTCCACTTT. It translates to CASSLVQGRNSPLHF.

The CDR3 sequence is CASSASGFGDYEQYF. The CDR3 DNA sequence: TGTGCCAGCAGCGCCAGCGGTTTTGGGGACTACGAGCAGTACTTC. The chain combines TRBV11-2 with TRBJ2-7; a weak D match, TRBD2 (5 bases). This CDR3 has 15 amino acids. V was clipped by 5 bases and J by 3 bases, with 17 bases between them. Germline values: CDR1 SGHAT, CDR2 FQNNGV.

This rearrangement joins TRBV7-2 to TRBJ2-3, with D perhaps matching TRBD2 (6 bases). CDR1 is SGHTA, CDR2 FQGNSA, per germline. V was pared by 5 bases and J by 5 bases, with 17 bases between. CDR3 size: 15 residues. In DNA form, the CDR3 reads TGTGCCAGCAGCCCCCTTCGCGGGGTGGGAGATACGCAGTATTTT. Translating it yields CASSPLRGVGDTQYF.

This chain uses TRBV5-1 with TRBJ2-7; D might be TRBD2 (5 bases). CDR1 SGHRS and CDR2 YFSETQ come from the germline V gene. The CDR3 contains 16 residues. The V end lost 0 bases, the J end lost 0 bases, and 13 bases lay between the germline ends. The CDR3 protein is CASSLGEGKGSYEQYF. The CDR3 DNA sequence: TGCGCCAGCAGCTTGGGAGAGGGCAAGGGCTCCTACGAGCAGTACTTC.

CDR3 coding DNA: TGTGCCAGCAGCTTGCTAGCGGGAGTCCTAGGAGATACGCAGTATTTT. It yields the protein CASSLLAGVLGDTQYF. The chain uses TRBV7-3 and TRBJ2-3, with 10 positions matching TRBD2. V was clipped by 3 bases and J by 5 bases; unmatched bases: 8. Germline-derived CDR1 and CDR2 are SGHTA and FQGTGA. The CDR3 has 16 amino acids.

CDR3 nucleotide sequence: TGTGCCAGCAGCCCGGGACAGGGGCCTCCATCTCATGGAAACACCATATATTTT. Protein sequence: CASSPGQGPPSHGNTIYF. The chain carries TRBV11-2 and TRBJ1-3; TRBD1 matches at 10 bases. The CDR3 loop spans 18 amino acids. Germline V gives CDR1 SGHAT, CDR2 FQNNGV. J was trimmed by 3 bases and V by 5 bases; bases with no gene match: 13. The entire variable domain, with the rest obtained from reference TRBV11-2 and TRBJ1-3, is as follows: EAGVAQSPRYKIIEKRQSVAFWCNPISGHATLYWYQQILGQGPKLLIQFQNNGVVDDSQLPKDRFSAERLKGVDSTLKIQPAKLEDSAVYLCASSPGQGPPSHGNTIYFGEGSWLTVV.

The genes are TRBV19 and TRBJ1-5; D call uncertain. The CDR3 sequence is 14 residues long. Trimming removed 4 bases at V and 3 bases at J, with 10 bases between. Germline V gene lookup returns CDR1 LNHDA and CDR2 SQIVND (reference sequence). CDR3 in amino acids: CASSKWQFNQPQHF. The DNA of the CDR3 is TGTGCCAGTAGTAAATGGCAGTTCAATCAGCCCCAGCATTTT.

The V call is TRBV7-2, the J call TRBJ2-2; 11 nucleotides match TRBD2. The V and J ends lost 5 bases and 4 bases, in that order; junction bases with no gene match: 6. Germline loops: CDR1 SGHTA, CDR2 FQGNSA. The CDR3 covers 16 residues. The CDR3: CASSPSGLAATGELFF. The DNA for the CDR3 is TGTGCCAGCAGCCCATCGGGACTAGCGGCCACCGGGGAGCTGTTTTTT.

The genes are TRBV28 and TRBJ2-7; 8 nucleotides match TRBD2. The trim removed 7 bases at V and 2 bases at J, leaving 7 bases unmatched. The CDR3 has 14 amino acids. Germline CDR1 and CDR2: MDHEN and SYDVKM. The CDR3 protein is CASKPGGGTYEQYF. CDR3 nucleotides: TGTGCCAGCAAGCCGGGAGGGGGGACCTACGAGCAGTACTTC.

The chain carries TRBV27 and TRBJ1-1; maybe TRBD1 (5 bases). The V gene's germline CDR1 is MNHEY and CDR2 SMNVEV (reference sequence). V dropped 2 bases and J dropped 10 bases, with 26 bases sitting between them. CDR3 size: 17 residues. CDR3 DNA sequence: TGTGCCAGCAGTTTAAGAGTGGCCGGGACGGGAGGGGTTGGAGCTTTCTTT. Translation: CASSLRVAGTGGVGAFF.

The chain employs TRBV27 and TRBJ2-7; D possibly corresponds to TRBD1 (6 bases). Germline V lookup: CDR1 MNHEY, CDR2 SMNVEV (reference sequence). V was clipped by 5 bases and J by 2 bases, with 16 bases between them. The CDR3 totals 15 residues. The CDR3 here is CASSGRDTGAYEQYF. The CDR3 nucleotides read TGTGCCAGCAGTGGCCGGGACACCGGGGCCTACGAGCAGTACTTC.

This clone was counted a few times. The chain employs TRBV5-6 and TRBJ1-1; 7 nucleotides agree with TRBD1. The CDR3 consists of 14 residues. The germline V gene has CDR1 SGHDT and CDR2 YYEEEE. V was pared by 4 bases and J by 4 bases, with 7 bases of the junction left unmatched. CDR3 in DNA: TGTGCCAGCAGCCAGGGACAGTTGGGCACTGAAGCTTTCTTT. It translates to CASSQGQLGTEAFF.

This chain uses TRBV28 with TRBJ2-4, with no clear D. V was cut by 2 bases and J by 0 bases, with 11 bases left in between. Germline V gene sequence: CDR1 MDHEN, CDR2 SYDVKM. The CDR3 extends over 16 amino acids. As DNA, the CDR3 is TGTGCCAGCAGTTTAGGGCAGTTACTAGCCAAAAACATTCAGTACTTC. Amino acids: CASSLGQLLAKNIQYF. The complete variable domain, with remaining parts taken from reference TRBV28 and TRBJ2-4, reads DVKVTQSSRYLVKRTGEKVFLECVQDMDHENMFWYRQDPGLGLRLIYFSYDVKMKEKGDIPEGYSVSREKKERFSLILESASTNQTSMYLCASSLGQLLAKNIQYFGAGTRLSVL.

The chain employs TRBV5-1 and TRBJ2-1; 8 nucleotides line up with TRBD2. This CDR3 region has 17 residues. Germline assignment: CDR1 SGHRS and CDR2 YFSETQ. Losses at the gene ends were 4 bases for V and 4 bases for J; bases not matched to a gene: 13. The DNA of the CDR3 is TGCGCCAGCAGCCCCACTAGCGGACAAACCTTTTACAATGAGCAGTTCTTC. Protein product: CASSPTSGQTFYNEQFF.

Written as DNA, the CDR3 is TGTGCCTGGGGCGTCTCCGGGACAGGGGCCTCCACCTTC. It yields the protein CAWGVSGTGASTF. The J gene is TRBJ1-2, the V gene TRBV30, with 10 bases fitting TRBD1. Germline CDR1 and CDR2: GTSNPN and SVGIG (reference sequence). The CDR3 consists of 13 residues. J was trimmed by 13 bases and V by 5 bases; bases with no gene match: 13. The complete variable domain, with remaining parts taken from reference TRBV30 and TRBJ1-2, reads SQTIHQWPATLVQPVGSPLSLECTVEGTSNPNLYWYRQAAGRGLQLLFYSVGIGQISSEVPQNLSASRPQDRQFILSSKKLLLSDSGFYLCAWGVSGTGASTFGSGTRLTVV.

Only one count was recorded for this clone. The rearrangement joins TRBV7-9 to TRBJ2-2; D unresolved. Germline CDR1 is SEHNR and CDR2 is FQNEAQ (reference sequence). This CDR3 has 14 amino acids. Trimming left V 5 bases short and J 4 bases short, with 11 bases between. The CDR3 loop is CASSPLDSTGELFF. The CDR3 nucleotides are TGTGCCAGCAGCCCTCTAGATAGCACCGGGGAGCTGTTTTTT.

The chain joins TRBV7-9 to TRBJ2-3; 11 bases match TRBD2. Per the germline V gene, CDR1 is SEHNR and CDR2 is FQNEAQ (reference sequence). CDR3 length equals 14 residues. Germline trimming cut 4 bases from V and 10 bases from J; bases unmatched to any gene: 7. Here the CDR3 reads CASSSVAGGRAQYF. In nucleotides, the CDR3 is TGTGCCAGCAGCTCCGTAGCGGGAGGGCGGGCGCAGTATTTT.

V gene TRBV28 combines with J gene TRBJ1-2, with D uncertain. In germline, CDR1 is MDHEN, CDR2 SYDVKM. V was pared by 1 base and J by 0 bases, with 9 bases between. The CDR3 sequence is 15 residues long. CDR3 nucleotide sequence: TGTGCCAGCAGTTTATCGGCGGTTCCTAACTATGGCTACACCTTC. As protein: CASSLSAVPNYGYTF.

The J gene is TRBJ1-2, the V gene TRBV19; a weak D match, TRBD1 (5 bases). Germline CDR1 is LNHDA and CDR2 is SQIVND (reference sequence). V was shortened by 3 bases and J by 0 bases, with 8 bases between the two germline ends. This CDR3 comprises 14 residues. CDR3 coding DNA: TGTGCCAGTAGTATCTGGGGCTCTAACTATGGCTACACCTTC. Translation gives CASSIWGSNYGYTF.

Only a few counts were recorded for this clone. This chain uses TRBV9 with TRBJ2-5; TRBD2 matches 13 bases. The germline gives CDR1 SGDLS, CDR2 YYNGEE. V trimming: 3 bases; J trimming: 4 bases; junction bases outside the gene matches: 12. The CDR3 sequence is 18 residues long. CDR3 region: CASSAALLAGGPRETQYF. CDR3 in DNA: TGTGCCAGCAGCGCCGCCCTACTAGCGGGGGGGCCGAGAGAGACCCAGTACTTC. The whole variable domain, filled in from reference TRBV9 and TRBJ2-5, reads DSGVTQTPKHLITATGQRVTLRCSPRSGDLSVYWYQQSLDQGLQFLIQYYNGEERAKGNILERFSAQQFPDLHSELNLSSLELGDSALYFCASSAALLAGGPRETQYFGPGTRLLVL.

The rearrangement uses TRBV7-2 and TRBJ2-7, with D possibly matching TRBD1 (7 bases). Germline V CDR1 and CDR2: SGHTA, FQGNSA. This CDR3 has 16 amino acids. V lost 2 bases and J lost 0, with 14 bases in between. CDR3 coding DNA: TGTGCCAGCAGCTTATTCGGAGGGACAGCCTCCTACGAGCAGTACTTC. Amino acids: CASSLFGGTASYEQYF.